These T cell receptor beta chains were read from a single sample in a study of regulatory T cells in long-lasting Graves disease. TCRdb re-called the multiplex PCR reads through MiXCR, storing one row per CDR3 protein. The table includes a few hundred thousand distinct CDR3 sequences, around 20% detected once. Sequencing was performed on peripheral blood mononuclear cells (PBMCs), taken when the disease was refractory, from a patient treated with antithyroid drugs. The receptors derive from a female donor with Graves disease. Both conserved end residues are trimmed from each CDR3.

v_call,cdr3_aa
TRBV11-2,ASSLVGTGNEQY
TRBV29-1,SVGGDRSSLEQY
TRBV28,ASRNPTGSRGQPQH
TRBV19,ASSRTPTAYEQY
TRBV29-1,STGLGGTGASNTEAF
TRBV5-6,ASSRLAGDEQY
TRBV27,ASSPGIEQY
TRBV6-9,ASGGGVEQY
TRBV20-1,SARDPAQNSPLH
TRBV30,AWSLGGQDYGYT
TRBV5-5,ASSIVPAGELF
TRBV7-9,ASSLLLGAQSTEAF
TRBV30,AWSVQGGANIQY
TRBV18,ASSPPSDGEQF
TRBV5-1,ASSLGGQGEETQY
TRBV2,ASSEANGVNQPQH
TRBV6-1,ASRGLAGAYTGELF
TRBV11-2,ASSSSGRAVETQY
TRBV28,ASSSQASSDTQY
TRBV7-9,ASSTRQGGDTQY
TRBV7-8,ASSPRLGLAGETQY
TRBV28,ASRTGASGNIPH
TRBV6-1,ASRQVDSYEQY
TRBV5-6,ASSRGSSTGELF
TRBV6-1,ASRQENYEQY
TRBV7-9,ASSPYYGEPYEQY
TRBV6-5,ASSYSRWVLQPQH
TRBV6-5,ASSYIEGRFETQY
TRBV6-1,ASKEVGENYGYT
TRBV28,ASGDRLYGYT
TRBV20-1,SARARTGEFYNEQF
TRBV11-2,ASSHNEQF
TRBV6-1,ASSRPEQDQPQH
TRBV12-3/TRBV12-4,ASSFSQSEKLF
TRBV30,AWSAGRGLDGYT
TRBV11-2,ASSLRLAGATDTQY
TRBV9,ASSKEVGLAGEQY
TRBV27,ASSLAGDLMNTEAF
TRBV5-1,ASSEFGLAGTKELF
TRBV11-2,ASSSWRTEVGETQY
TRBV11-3,ASSPQVGAEQY
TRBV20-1,SAQRDPSSYEQY
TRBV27,ASSLIQGNQPQH
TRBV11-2,ASSSPGQAPYEQY
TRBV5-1,ASSLSSPGANVLT
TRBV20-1,SARVRGTEAF
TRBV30,AWSVIVLGAGDSGANVLT
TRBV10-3,AIRDSTTNEKLF
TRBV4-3,ASSQDLRVTHPRELF